One sample yielded the 2 T cell receptor beta chains listed below, sequenced in a study of cytomegalovirus exposure and HLA in healthy donors. The protocol was immunoSEQ multiplex PCR, while the TCRdb copy is restricted to in-frame clones and leaves out a portion. The data show approximately 300,000 clones, just over 85% seen once. Sample: PBMCs. The receptors derive from a woman aged 18-29 years in good health and CMV-seronegative.

V and J are TRBV9 and TRBJ1-2, with 9 positions matching TRBD1. V was clipped by 4 bases and J by 13 bases; unmatched bases: 8. The CDR3 sequence is 12 residues long. CDR1 and CDR2 from the germline V gene are SGDLS and YYNGEE. The CDR3: CASSLGTGSGTF. The CDR3 DNA follows: TGTGCCAGCAGCCTAGGGACAGGGAGTGGCACCTTC.

The rearrangement joins TRBV9 to TRBJ1-1, with D tentatively TRBD1 (6 bases). The CDR3 loop spans 14 amino acids. Per the germline V gene, CDR1 is SGDLS and CDR2 is YYNGEE. Trimming removed 0 bases at V and 4 bases at J, with 10 bases between. The DNA for the CDR3 is TGTGCCAGCAGCGTAGCGGTACAGGGCACTGAAGCTTTCTTT. Amino acids: CASSVAVQGTEAFF.